These 20 T cell receptor beta chains were sequenced from one sample in a study of molecular identifiers for immune sequencing clone quantification. TCRdb itself ran the PCR reads through MiXCR, one entry per CDR3 protein. This table holds around 25,000 distinct CDR3 sequences, roughly 17% found once. The specimen was naive CD8+ T cells from blood, with Jurkat cell RNA spiked in. The subset is: FACS-sorted CD8+CD4-CCR7+CD45RA+ naive T cells. Receptors originate from a human donor in good health. Some libraries in this study had Jurkat cell RNA spiked in.

With regard to this clonotype: This may be a read error, as it is one base from a much larger clone. The chain combines TRBV7-9 with TRBJ2-7; 10 bases are a match to TRBD1. Germline lookup yields CDR1 SEHNR and CDR2 FQNEAQ (reference sequence). The CDR3 is 15 residues long. DNA for the CDR3: TGTGCCAGCAGTCCGAGACAGGGGGCTTCCTGCGAGCAGTACTTC. Amino acids: CASSPRQGASCEQYF.

A remark on this clonotype: A single base separates this from a much larger clone, so it may be a read error. The chain is built from TRBV10-3 and TRBJ2-4, with 7 bases that match TRBD1. J lost 4 bases, V lost 8 bases, and 2 bases had no gene match. This CDR3 has 12 residues. CDR1 and CDR2 from the germline V gene are ENHRY and SYGVKD. CDR3 nucleotides: TGTGCCATCGGGACAGTGAAAAACATTCAGTACTTC. Its translation: CAIGTVKNIQYF.

By share of the sample, this clonotype is medium-sized. V and J are TRBV7-2 and TRBJ2-7; tentatively, D is TRBD2 (7 bases). V lost 3 bases and J lost 5, with 11 bases in between. CDR3 length: 13 amino acids. Germline CDR1 reads SGHTA; CDR2 reads FQGNSA. The CDR3 DNA reads TGTGCCAGCAGCTTGGGGGGGGCGGACGAGCAGTACTTC. This translates into CASSLGGADEQYF. The whole variable domain, remainder taken from reference TRBV7-2 and TRBJ2-7, is GAGVSQSPSNKVTEKGKDVELRCDPISGHTALYWYRQSLGQGLEFLIYFQGNSAPDKSGLPSDRFSAERTGGSVSTLTIQRTQQEDSAVYLCASSLGGADEQYFGPGTRLTVT.

This clonotype has a count of ten or more. V and J are TRBV2 and TRBJ1-1; the D is unclear. This CDR3 comprises 16 residues. CDR1 and CDR2 from the germline V gene are SNHLY and FYNNEI. Trimming removed 6 bases at V and 1 base at J, with 18 bases between. In nucleotides, the CDR3 is TGTGCCAGCAGCCCCTTGGGGTGGACTGCGAACACTGAAGCTTTCTTT. Translated, it gives CASSPLGWTANTEAFF.

As for this clonotype: Possible read error: a much larger clone is one base away. The J gene is TRBJ2-2, the V gene TRBV27; possible D gene TRBD2, 5 bases. This CDR3 contains 12 residues. The germline V gene has CDR1 MNHEY and CDR2 SMNVEV (reference sequence). The CDR3 DNA reads TGTGCCAGCAGAGAAGTTGCCGGGGAGCTGCTTTTT. This codes for CASREVAGELLF.

In regard to this clonotype: This may come from a read error, since a much larger clone is one base off. The chain links TRBV4-1 to TRBJ2-7, with D perhaps matching TRBD2 (7 bases). Germline loops: CDR1 MGHRA, CDR2 YSYEKL. The CDR3 covers 16 residues. CDR3 DNA: TGCACCAGCAGCCAAGCGGGGCCAGGGGTGGGGTACGAGCAGTACTTC. It codes for CTSSQAGPGVGYEQYF.

This clonotype was recorded many times. CDR3: CSVEGSDRDSTDTQYF. The CDR3 DNA is TGCAGCGTTGAAGGGTCGGACAGGGATAGCACAGATACGCAGTATTTT. The chain carries TRBV29-1 and TRBJ2-3, with TRBD1 matching 8 bases. Trimming removed 1 base from V and 0 bases from J; junction bases left unmatched: 6. This CDR3 is built from 16 residues. Germline V gene data show CDR1 as SQVTM and CDR2 as ANQGSEA.

This clonotype was observed many times. The J gene is TRBJ2-7, the V gene TRBV5-1; maybe TRBD1 (6 bases). The length of the CDR3 is 13 residues. V lost 1 base and J 5 bases, leaving 10 bases between the germline ends. Germline V CDR1 and CDR2: SGHRS, YFSETQ. The CDR3 coding sequence is TGCGCCAGCAGCTTGACAGGGCACCACGAGCAGTACTTC. Translating it yields CASSLTGHHEQYF.

This clonotype was observed many times. The genes are TRBV10-3 and TRBJ1-5; D is undetermined. V lost 1 base, J lost 0 bases, and 10 bases lay in between. Germline values: CDR1 ENHRY, CDR2 SYGVKD. This CDR3 region has 16 residues. The CDR3 spells CAISEFSVYSNQPQHF. The CDR3 region has the DNA TGTGCCATCAGTGAGTTCAGCGTCTATAGCAATCAGCCCCAGCATTTT.

This clonotype was counted ten times or more. This chain uses TRBV4-1 with TRBJ2-5; maybe TRBD1 (6 bases). Germline V gene sequence: CDR1 MGHRA, CDR2 YSYEKL. V dropped 4 bases and J dropped 1 base, with 19 bases sitting between them. The CDR3 length is 17 residues. The CDR3 DNA is TGCGCCAGCAGCCCCGAAACTCCCGGGACAACCCAAGAGACCCAGTACTTC. It translates to CASSPETPGTTQETQYF.

This clonotype was seen many times. The rearrangement uses TRBV30 and TRBJ1-2; D is uncertain. The V end lost 1 base, the J end lost 7 bases, and 19 bases lay between the germline ends. The CDR3 is 15 amino acids. Germline assignment: CDR1 GTSNPN and CDR2 SVGIG (reference sequence). In DNA, the CDR3 is TGTGCCTGGAGTGACCCCTTTAGCGGGTATGGTGGCTACACCTTC. Protein: CAWSDPFSGYGGYTF.

This clonotype was seen more than once but under ten times. The chain carries TRBV7-8 and TRBJ2-7; no reliable D call. The germline V gene has CDR1 SGHVS and CDR2 FQNEAQ. Trimming removed 1 base at V and 2 bases at J, with 15 bases between. The CDR3 is made up of 16 amino acids. CDR3 bases: TGTGCCAGCAGCTTAGAAGCAGGCTCGGTAACCTACGAGCAGTACTTC. Its protein is CASSLEAGSVTYEQYF.

This clonotype was observed many times. The chain has TRBV6-2 or TRBV6-3 and TRBJ1-2; D not resolved. The germline V gene encodes CDR1 MNHEY and CDR2 SVGEGT. This CDR3 contains 14 residues. The V and J ends lost 4 bases and 4 bases respectively, with 13 bases between them. The CDR3 spells CASSFGEPRYGYTF. The CDR3 nucleotides are TGTGCCAGCAGTTTCGGAGAGCCTCGCTATGGCTACACCTTC.

In this sample, this clonotype turned up many times. The chain recombines TRBV4-2 with TRBJ2-7; D gene uncertain. Germline assignment: CDR1 LGHNA and CDR2 YNFKEQ. V was trimmed by 0 bases and J by 4 bases, leaving 10 bases between them. The CDR3 runs to 14 residues. The CDR3 loop reads CASSQDLGDYEQYF. As DNA, the CDR3 is TGTGCCAGCAGCCAAGATCTTGGGGATTACGAGCAGTACTTC.

Remarks on this clonotype: A much more abundant neighbour one base away suggests this may be a read error. This chain joins TRBV20-1 and TRBJ1-1, with D maybe TRBD1 (6 bases). CDR1 is DFQATT and CDR2 is SNEGSKA in the germline V gene (reference sequence). The CDR3 runs to 13 residues. The CDR3 reads CRASGQGIAEAFF. The CDR3 nucleotides are TGCCGTGCTAGTGGGCAGGGGATCGCTGAAGCTTTCTTT.

As to this clonotype: This clone may be a read error of a much larger clone one base away. V gene TRBV12-3 or TRBV12-4 combines with J gene TRBJ2-7, with TRBD2 as a possible D gene (7 bases). The CDR3 contains 15 residues. CDR3 DNA: TGTGCCAGCAGTTGGGAGGGGGTCCCCGCTTACGGGCAGTACTTC. It is translated as CASSWEGVPAYGQYF.

Many counts were recorded for this clonotype. The chain is built from TRBV10-3 and TRBJ1-1; D unresolved. The CDR3 length is 13 residues. With 8 bases removed from V and 1 base from J, the gap between germline ends came to 11 bases. The germline V gene encodes CDR1 ENHRY and CDR2 SYGVKD. The CDR3 protein is CAISGESNTEAFF. CDR3 bases: TGTGCCATCTCGGGAGAATCGAACACTGAAGCTTTCTTT.

This clonotype was seen ten or more times. The chain is built from TRBV6-5 and TRBJ2-3, with D possibly matching TRBD2 (5 bases). CDR3 length equals 14 residues. V was cut by 2 bases and J by 6 bases, with 12 bases left in between. Germline CDR1 reads MNHEY; CDR2 reads SVGAGI. CDR3 sequence reads: CASSYGLAQDTQYF. The CDR3 DNA follows: TGTGCCAGCAGTTACGGGCTAGCCCAGGATACGCAGTATTTT.

This clonotype has a count of ten or more. The chain carries TRBV4-1 and TRBJ1-5; a weak D match, TRBD1 (5 bases). CDR1 MGHRA and CDR2 YSYEKL come from the germline V gene. The CDR3 totals 13 residues. V was shortened by 3 bases and J by 6 bases, with 9 bases between the two germline ends. The CDR3 loop reads CASSHTQGQPQHF. The DNA of the CDR3 is TGCGCCAGCAGCCATACCCAGGGTCAGCCCCAGCATTTT.

This clonotype came up many times. This rearrangement joins TRBV6-5 to TRBJ2-5, with TRBD2 matching 7 bases. Germline V gene sequence: CDR1 MNHEY, CDR2 SVGAGI. CDR3 size: 11 residues. Trimming removed 7 bases from V and 5 bases from J; junction bases left unmatched: 1. CDR3 nucleotide sequence: TGTGCCAGCAACGGGGGGGAGACCCAGTACTTC. Protein sequence: CASNGGETQYF.